This paragraph reports one TCR beta chain. This sample stems from a study of blood T cell repertoires in COVID-19. TCRdb keeps only in-frame clones here, not all; method: immunoSEQ multiplex PCR. This table holds around 80,000 clones, around 80% found once. CDR3 size: 15 residues. The germline gives CDR1 MNHEY, CDR2 SVGEGT. Trimming cost V 5 bases and J 4 bases; bases outside gene matches: 4. Sequenced material: peripheral blood. This clonotype was sampled from a man between 45 and 60 years old with COVID-19, enrolled during active disease. J is TRBJ2-7 and V is TRBV6-2 or TRBV6-3, with TRBD2 matching 14 bases. CDR3 in amino acids: CASSKRLAGGYEQYF. The DNA for the CDR3 is TGTGCCAGCAGTAAGAGACTAGCGGGAGGGTACGAGCAGTACTTC.